The clone carrying this T cell receptor beta chain rates as medium-sized (0.01 to 0.1%). The antigen remains unidentified. Germline values: CDR1 MDHEN, CDR2 SYDVKM. The CDR3 has 16 amino acids. V gave up 6 bases and J gave up 0 bases; unmatched junction bases: 10. This specimen comes from a study of cytomegalovirus exposure and HLA in healthy donors. Across the whole study: The 90 to 150 validation repertoires used the same platform as the approximately 670 first-cohort repertoires, a later analysis reported. Whole-study findings and limits: The finding came from a later analysis; first-cohort TCR clusters tended to co-occur in the roughly 120 validation repertoires.

The donors were in the approximately 120-subject validation cohort; that cohort was separate from the roughly 680-subject first cohort. Profiled with immunoSEQ multiplex PCR; TCRdb holds only in-frame clones, not every one. The sample holds 47,000 or so clones, about 91% seen once. The sequence came from a young man in good health and CMV-seronegative. Sequenced sample: PBMCs. The J gene is TRBJ2-7, the V gene TRBV28; 8 nucleotides agree with TRBD2. The CDR3 loop is CASRHTSGGRSYEQYF. The CDR3 DNA follows: TGTGCCAGCAGACACACATCGGGGGGGCGCTCCTACGAGCAGTACTTC.